In this sample, the clone carrying this TCR beta chain turned up a few times. Its antigen is not identified. These data belong to a study of identical twins. cDNA molecules carried unique molecular identifiers, and template switching added a universal primer site. TCRdb reprocessed the 5' RACE reads via MiXCR and lists one record per CDR3 protein. Of some 500,000 distinct CDR3 sequences listed, approximately 15% are singletons. This CDR3 has 14 residues. The V and J ends lost 4 bases and 4 bases, in that order; junction bases with no gene match: 4. CDR1 and CDR2 from the germline V gene are MNHEY and SVGEGT. Findings and limits, study-wide: In drawing conclusions, the study used cross-sectional statistical analysis and did not follow the same donors. Monozygotic twins shared more out-of-frame TCR alpha than recombination models predicted.

The data were also submitted as part of a second study, on yellow fever vaccine responses in identical twins.

Input material: CD4+ T cells sorted from blood. V gene TRBV6-2 or TRBV6-3 combines with J gene TRBJ2-7; 10 nucleotides match TRBD1. This sequence originates from a woman under 30 in good health. As DNA, the CDR3 is TGTGCCAGCAGTTCGGGACAGGGGATATACGAGCAGTACTTC. Translating gives CASSSGQGIYEQYF.